A single sample is the source of the 23 T cell receptor beta chains below, sequenced in a study of T-cell reconstitution after alpha-beta-depleted transplantation in children. TCRbeta library construction was performed incorporating unique molecular identifiers. TCRdb called the PCR reads again in MiXCR, with one record for every CDR3 protein. This sample has fewer than 350,000 distinct CDR3 sequences, with under 14% found just once. Sequenced material: peripheral blood, taken 180 days after TCRalphabeta/CD19-depleted stem cell transplant. The receptor source for this set is a male patient under 10 years old who had a stem cell transplant for chronic granulomatous disease, so the T cells may come from the graft donor.

This clonotype came up many times. This sequence joins TRBV11-1 and TRBJ2-3; D might be TRBD2 (6 bases). The germline V gene encodes CDR1 SGHAT and CDR2 FQDESV (reference sequence). This CDR3 is built from 18 residues. V was trimmed by 0 bases and J by 2 bases, leaving 18 bases between them. This CDR3 reads CASSLAIAMRGSTDTQYF. The CDR3 nucleotides are TGTGCCAGCAGCTTAGCGATCGCGATGCGGGGCTCCACAGATACGCAGTATTTT. Looking up the rest from reference TRBV11-1 and TRBJ2-3 gives the full variable domain: EAEVAQSPRYKITEKSQAVAFWCDPISGHATLYWYRQILGQGPELLVQFQDESVVDDSQLPKDRFSAERLKGVDSTLKIQPAELGDSAMYLCASSLAIAMRGSTDTQYFGPGTRLTVL.

This clonotype has a count of ten or more. The genes are TRBV9 and TRBJ1-1, with D maybe TRBD1 (5 bases). The CDR3 has 13 residues. V was pared by 0 bases and J by 6 bases, with 9 bases between. Germline CDR1 SGDLS, CDR2 YYNGEE. The CDR3 loop is CASSVEGRAEAFF. In DNA, the CDR3 is TGTGCCAGCAGCGTAGAGGGGCGGGCTGAAGCTTTCTTT.

This clonotype was counted at least ten times. This chain uses TRBV18 with TRBJ1-6; no firm D call. This CDR3 spans 13 amino acids. V lost 3 bases to trimming and J lost 7 bases, with 7 bases between them. CDR1 and CDR2 (germline): KGHSH, LQKENI. The CDR3 DNA reads TGTGCCAGCTCACCCAAAGGGAATTCACCCCTCCACTTT. Residues: CASSPKGNSPLHF.

In this sample, this clonotype turned up many times. This chain connects TRBV10-2 to TRBJ2-7, with 12 bases that match TRBD2. The CDR3 extends over 13 amino acids. Germline-derived CDR1 and CDR2 are WSHSY and SAAADI. V was clipped by 4 bases and J by 6 bases; unmatched bases: 1. The CDR3 region has the DNA TGCGCCAGCAGTGCTAGCGGGAGGGGCGAGCAGTACTTC. It translates to CASSASGRGEQYF.

This clonotype was counted once. Just one base apart from a much larger clone, this may be a read error. V is TRBV12-3 or TRBV12-4 and J is TRBJ2-2; TRBD1 matches 7 bases. The length of the CDR3 is 14 residues. CDR3 amino acids: CPSSSGGSTGELFF. The CDR3 nucleotides read TGTCCCAGCAGTTCAGGGGGAAGCACCGGGGAGCTGTTTTTT.

This clonotype was seen many times. Here the CDR3 reads CASSLSGTGEAFF. The DNA for the CDR3 is TGTGCCAGCAGCTTATCCGGGACAGGTGAAGCTTTCTTT. The chain joins TRBV7-9 to TRBJ1-1, with 8 bases aligning to TRBD1. The CDR3 is made up of 13 amino acids. Germline V CDR1 and CDR2: SEHNR, FQNEAQ (reference sequence). The J segment lost 7 bases and the V segment lost 2 bases, leaving 3 bases of the junction unmatched.

Details on this clonotype: At one of its ends the junction is not consistent with the germline gene, which may arise from a read error. The V call is TRBV9, the J call TRBJ2-2, with D unclear. The CDR3 has 13 amino acids. Germline-derived CDR1 and CDR2 are SGDLS and YYNGEE. CDR3 loop: CAGSFPNTGELFF. The CDR3 DNA reads as TGTGCCGGCAGCTTTCCGAACACCGGGGAGCTGTTTTTT.

This clonotype was recorded many times. This chain uses TRBV7-8 with TRBJ1-2; the D gene is possibly TRBD1 (5 bases). With 6 bases removed from V and 1 base from J, the gap between germline ends came to 15 bases. The CDR3 totals 15 residues. The germline gives CDR1 SGHVS, CDR2 FQNEAQ. The CDR3 here is CASSHDRYHNYGYTF. CDR3 in DNA: TGTGCCAGCAGTCACGACAGATACCATAACTATGGCTACACCTTC.

This clonotype was observed at least ten times. The chain uses TRBV7-2 and TRBJ2-1; a possible D gene is TRBD1 (5 bases). V lost 7 bases and J lost 7, with 11 bases in between. Germline CDR1 SGHTA, CDR2 FQGNSA. The CDR3 loop spans 12 amino acids. CDR3 in DNA: TGTGCCAGCAACGACAGAGAGAATGAGCAGTTCTTC. Translation: CASNDRENEQFF.

This clonotype has a count of ten or more. This chain connects TRBV5-1 to TRBJ2-3; 8 positions match TRBD2. Germline assignment: CDR1 SGHRS and CDR2 YFSETQ. The CDR3 consists of 14 residues. J gave up 0 bases and V 4 bases, and 1 base lay outside the gene matches. CDR3: CASSTGGSTDTQYF. CDR3 nucleotides: TGCGCCAGCAGCACGGGGGGGAGCACAGATACGCAGTATTTT. Based on the CDR3 plus reference TRBV5-1 and TRBJ2-3, the full variable domain is KAGVTQTPRYLIKTRGQQVTLSCSPISGHRSVSWYQQTPGQGLQFLFEYFSETQRNKGNFPGRFSGRQFSNSRSEMNVSTLELGDSALYLCASSTGGSTDTQYFGPGTRLTVL.

This clonotype was picked up many times. The V call is TRBV4-2, the J call TRBJ2-1; the match to TRBD2 covers 14 bases. This CDR3 region has 18 residues. With 0 bases clipped from V and 2 bases from J, the junction kept 3 bases outside the gene matches. The germline CDR1 and CDR2 sequences are LGHNA and YNFKEQ. The CDR3 sequence: CASSQDGTSGRTYNEQFF. CDR3 DNA: TGTGCCAGCAGCCAAGATGGGACTAGCGGGAGAACCTACAATGAGCAGTTCTTC.

Details on this clonotype: This could be a read error, since a much larger clone is one nucleotide away. V gene TRBV10-2 combines with J gene TRBJ2-7; 9 bases align to TRBD2. In germline, CDR1 is WSHSY, CDR2 SAAADI. Trimming took 7 bases from V and 5 from J; bases not matched to a gene: 9. The CDR3 is 14 amino acids. The CDR3 DNA is TGCGCCAGCACGGCTAGCGGGAAAGTCCACGAGCAGTACTTC. Translation: CASTASGKVHEQYF.

As for this clonotype: The junction differs from germline at one of its ends, possibly a read error. The chain carries TRBV12-3 or TRBV12-4 and TRBJ2-7; D is ambiguous. The closer fit of TRBJ2-1 to the DNA end suggests the J call may be wrong. The CDR3 runs 15 residues. The CDR3 here is CANSSPGRLYSEQFF. The CDR3 coding sequence is TGTGCCAACAGTTCGCCCGGAAGGTTATACTCCGAGCAGTTCTTC.

This clonotype was counted at least ten times. The chain links TRBV7-2 to TRBJ2-6, with D perhaps matching TRBD1 (5 bases). With 8 bases removed from V and 0 bases from J, the gap between germline ends came to 8 bases. Germline V gives CDR1 SGHTA, CDR2 FQGNSA. The CDR3 consists of 14 residues. The CDR3 loop is CASQGFSGANVLTF. Here the CDR3 DNA reads TGTGCCAGCCAGGGATTCTCTGGGGCCAACGTCCTGACTTTC.

In its sample, this clonotype was seen many times. The genes are TRBV4-3 and TRBJ2-1; no firm D call. V lost 3 bases to trimming and J lost 2 bases, with 8 bases between them. The germline V gene has CDR1 LGHNA and CDR2 YSLEER. CDR3 length: 14 amino acids. The CDR3 DNA reads as TGCGCCAGCAGCCATCCAGGCACCTACAATGAGCAGTTCTTC. Translating gives CASSHPGTYNEQFF.

The chain links TRBV20-1 to TRBJ1-1; D is ambiguous. The V gene's germline CDR1 is DFQATT and CDR2 SNEGSKA (reference sequence). CDR3 length: 16 amino acids. Trimming left V 3 bases short and J 0 bases short, with 17 bases between. DNA for the CDR3: TGCAGTGCTAGTCTTGGGGAACCTATTATGAACACTGAAGCTTTCTTT. Protein sequence: CSASLGEPIMNTEAFF.

This clonotype was seen only a few times. J is TRBJ2-5 and V is TRBV12-5; TRBD1 matches at 8 bases. V trimming: 6 bases; J trimming: 5 bases; junction bases outside the gene matches: 5. This CDR3 contains 13 residues. Germline lookup yields CDR1 LGHNT and CDR2 FRNRAP. CDR3 nucleotides: TGTGCTAGTGGAAGGACAGGGTTGGAGACCCAGTACTTC. It yields the protein CASGRTGLETQYF.

This clonotype was observed many times. V is TRBV7-2 and J is TRBJ2-7, with 8 bases aligning to TRBD1. There are 17 residues in the CDR3. The germline V gene has CDR1 SGHTA and CDR2 FQGNSA. V dropped 7 bases and J dropped 2; count of bases not matched to a gene: 16. The CDR3 here is CASNPRGGRTGTYEQYF. CDR3 sequence (DNA): TGTGCCAGCAACCCCCGGGGTGGTCGGACAGGGACCTACGAGCAGTACTTC.

At least ten counts were recorded for this clonotype. V gene TRBV5-6 combines with J gene TRBJ2-7, with D unclear. V was trimmed by 0 bases and J by 3 bases, leaving 10 bases between them. The CDR3 has 14 amino acids. Germline V gene sequence: CDR1 SGHDT, CDR2 YYEEEE. The DNA of the CDR3 is TGTGCCAGCAGCTTGGTTGGTGACTTCTACGAGCAGTACTTC. Protein product: CASSLVGDFYEQYF.

This clonotype was picked up a small number of times. The V call is TRBV7-9, the J call TRBJ2-1; 13 positions agree with TRBD2. The germline CDR1 and CDR2 sequences are SEHNR and FQNEAQ (reference sequence). Trimming cost V 6 bases and J 6 bases; bases outside gene matches: 5. The CDR3 totals 15 residues. The chain's CDR3 is CASRGLAGEINEQFF. The CDR3 DNA follows: TGTGCCAGCAGAGGACTAGCGGGGGAGATCAATGAGCAGTTCTTC. Full variable domain (missing parts from reference TRBV7-9 and TRBJ2-1): DTGVSQNPRHKITKRGQNVTFRCDPISEHNRLYWYRQTLGQGPEFLTYFQNEAQLEKSRLLSDRFSAERPKGSFSTLEIQRTEQGDSAMYLCASRGLAGEINEQFFGPGTRLTVL.

This clonotype has ten or more counts. The V and J genes are TRBV7-3 and TRBJ1-1; 9 nucleotides line up with TRBD1. Germline CDR1 reads SGHTA; CDR2 reads FQGTGA. Trimming removed 3 bases from V and 6 bases from J; junction bases left unmatched: 2. This CDR3 is built from 13 residues. The CDR3: CASSLTGGAEAFF. The CDR3 region has the DNA TGTGCCAGCAGCTTGACAGGGGGGGCTGAAGCTTTCTTT.

The V call is TRBV20-1, the J call TRBJ2-7; D unclear. The DNA end is more similar to TRBJ2-1, so the J call may be wrong. The CDR3 is 12 amino acids. Looked up from germline, CDR1 is DFQATT and CDR2 is SNEGSKA (reference sequence). CDR3: CSARTLSYEQFF. The CDR3 DNA is TGCAGTGCCCGGACCCTTTCATACGAGCAGTTCTTC.

This clonotype was recorded at least ten times. V gene TRBV2 combines with J gene TRBJ1-5; perhaps TRBD1 as D (5 bases). Trimming removed 4 bases at V and 3 bases at J, with 7 bases between. Germline V CDR1 and CDR2: SNHLY, FYNNEI. The CDR3 loop spans 13 amino acids. The CDR3 loop is CASSGQLNQPQHF. The CDR3 DNA is TGTGCCAGCAGTGGACAGCTCAATCAGCCCCAGCATTTT. The full variable domain, with the rest looked up from reference TRBV2 and TRBJ1-5, is EPEVTQTPSHQVTQMGQEVILRCVPISNHLYFYWYRQILGQKVEFLVSFYNNEISEKSEIFDDQFSVERPDGSNFTLKIRSTKLEDSAMYFCASSGQLNQPQHFGDGTRLSIL.